The sequence of this T cell receptor (beta chain) was determined in a study of beta chain features in type 1 diabetes. This CDR3 comprises 14 residues. After removal of 7 bases from V and 2 bases from J, the junction contained 9 bases not matched to a gene. Germline CDR1 is SQVTM and CDR2 is ANQGSEA. The study reverse transcribed the entire isolated RNA, so it sequenced expressed TCRB transcripts. Produced via immunoSEQ multiplex PCR; TCRdb's table is partial and in-frame only. Altogether about 700,000 clones are present, around 15% being singletons, with the ten largest covering roughly 0.022%. Study results and limitations: All four CD4+ subsets from Type 1 diabetes patients carried moderately but significantly shorter TCRB CDR3s.

This clone was counted between two and nine times. The antigen is unknown. V and J are TRBV29-1 and TRBJ2-7, with TRBD1 identical over 9 bases. What was sequenced was naive CD4+ T cells from blood. This clonotype originated in a man aged 18 to 29 with type 1 diabetes. The CDR3 here is CSANSGTGTYEQYF. The CDR3 nucleotides are TGCAGCGCTAACTCCGGGACAGGGACCTACGAGCAGTACTTC.